Below, 25 T cell receptor beta chains from the same sample are listed, as sequenced in a study of T cell repertoires in cytomegalovirus infection. TCRdb reanalysed the reads using MiXCR and keeps one entry per CDR3 protein. Here the sample spans 49,000 or so distinct CDR3 sequences, roughly a fifth being singletons. These receptors lack a known antigen. The specimen comprised CD8+ T cells from cultured PBMCs, sampled from culture after CMV antigen stimulation. Receptors were obtained from a human donor in good health (CMV status not recorded). Some clones in this sample may be carry-over from other donors' samples.

CDR3 DNA sequence: TGTGCCAGCAGAGTTACGACCGGGACAGGGGCGGGGGTTGAAGCTTTCTTT. Translation gives CASRVTTGTGAGVEAFF. The chain recombines TRBV27 with TRBJ1-1, with TRBD1 identical over 10 bases. The germline gives CDR1 MNHEY, CDR2 SMNVEV (reference sequence). The V gene end was trimmed by 6 bases and the J gene end by 7 bases; junction bases not matched to a gene: 17. The CDR3 is made up of 17 amino acids.

This clonotype showed up just a few times. Here the CDR3 DNA reads TGTGCCAGCAGTTACATCGTGTACGAGCAGTACTTC. Its protein product is CASSYIVYEQYF. The rearrangement links TRBV6-2 or TRBV6-3 to TRBJ2-7; no definite D call. Germline V CDR1 and CDR2: MNHEY, SVGEGT. The V and J ends lost 2 bases and 4 bases respectively, with 6 bases between them. The CDR3 is 12 amino acids.

Of note for this clonotype: An end of the junction differs from the germline gene, which may be a read error. V is TRBV12-3 or TRBV12-4 and J is TRBJ1-2; no clear D. CDR3 length: 10 residues. The CDR3 sequence: CVSSLVGVTF. In nucleotides, the CDR3 is TGTGTCAGCAGTTTAGTTGGAGTCACCTTC.

The V and J genes are TRBV6-1 and TRBJ2-3; TRBD2 might be the D (7 bases). The germline V gene has CDR1 MNHNS and CDR2 SASEGT. This CDR3 comprises 17 residues. Trimming took 6 bases from V and 5 from J, leaving 24 bases between them. The CDR3: CASSQSPGGGREDTQYF. CDR3 DNA sequence: TGTGCCAGCAGCCAATCTCCCGGCGGGGGCCGGGAAGATACGCAGTATTTT.

This clonotype was found many times. This rearrangement joins TRBV6-1 to TRBJ2-5; 11 nucleotides line up with TRBD2. V dropped 2 bases and J dropped 5; count of bases not matched to a gene: 4. There are 15 residues in the CDR3. CDR1 is MNHNS, CDR2 SASEGT, per germline. CDR3 bases: TGTGCCAGCAGTGAACGACTAGCGGGAAGGGAGACCCAGTACTTC. Translating gives CASSERLAGRETQYF.

This clonotype was seen a handful of times. The CDR3 nucleotides read TGTGCCAGCAGCCGGGACGGCAATGAGCAGTTCTTC. Its protein is CASSRDGNEQFF. This chain connects TRBV6-2 or TRBV6-3 to TRBJ2-1, with D perhaps TRBD1 or TRBD2 (5 bases each). The germline V gene has CDR1 MNHEY and CDR2 SVGEGT. CDR3 length: 12 residues. The V gene lost 6 bases and the J gene lost 6 bases, with 9 bases spanning the gap.

The chain joins TRBV12-3 or TRBV12-4 to TRBJ2-3; a possible D gene is TRBD2 (6 bases). The CDR3 spans 18 residues. Trimming left V 3 bases short and J 0 bases short, with 19 bases between. In DNA form, the CDR3 reads TGTGCCAGCAGTTTTCGGGGGTCTCCCGACTTTAGCACAGATACGCAGTATTTT. Translated, it gives CASSFRGSPDFSTDTQYF.

The table lists this clonotype with a few counts. This chain uses TRBV7-8 with TRBJ2-1; 8 nucleotides align to TRBD2. The CDR3 contains 17 residues. Germline V gene data show CDR1 as SGHVS and CDR2 as FQNEAQ. The V segment lost 0 bases and the J segment 0 bases; nucleotides outside the gene matches: 4. This CDR3 reads CASSLASGESSYNEQFF. CDR3 DNA: TGTGCCAGCAGCTTAGCTAGCGGGGAGAGCTCCTACAATGAGCAGTTCTTC.

This clonotype occurred many times. The chain joins TRBV12-3 or TRBV12-4 to TRBJ2-1, with D perhaps TRBD1 (6 bases). Trimming removed 6 bases from V and 11 bases from J, with 14 bases in between. The CDR3 length is 12 residues. CDR3: CASRDPGHQQFF. The CDR3 DNA sequence: TGTGCCAGCAGGGACCCGGGACACCAGCAGTTCTTC.

This clonotype was seen many times. The gene calls are TRBV7-8 and TRBJ1-1, with 8 bases matching TRBD1. V shed 5 bases, J shed 4 bases, and the junction held 9 bases outside the gene matches. The CDR3 has 15 amino acids. Germline CDR1 is SGHVS and CDR2 is FQNEAQ. CDR3 in DNA: TGTGCCAGCAGCCGCCGACAGGGGCTCGGCACTGAAGCTTTCTTT. Amino acid sequence: CASSRRQGLGTEAFF.

CDR3 in amino acids: CASSSGGGASDTQYF. The CDR3 DNA reads TGTGCCAGTAGTTCGGGCGGGGGGGCCTCAGATACGCAGTATTTT. The gene calls are TRBV19 and TRBJ2-3, with 9 nucleotides matching TRBD2. Trimming took 5 bases from V and 4 from J; bases not matched to a gene: 7. The V gene's germline CDR1 is LNHDA and CDR2 SQIVND (reference sequence). This CDR3 contains 15 residues.

The table lists this clonotype with many counts. V is TRBV7-9 and J is TRBJ1-5, with D uncertain. The V and J ends lost 1 base and 0 bases respectively, with 4 bases between them. This CDR3 spans 14 amino acids. The V gene's germline CDR1 is SEHNR and CDR2 FQNEAQ (reference sequence). The CDR3, as DNA: TGTGCCAGCAGCTTAGGGGATAGCAATCAGCCCCAGCATTTT. It specifies CASSLGDSNQPQHF.

Ten or more counts support this clonotype. V and J are TRBV28 and TRBJ2-3; the D gene is possibly TRBD2 (5 bases). The CDR3 loop spans 12 amino acids. V lost 5 bases, J lost 6 bases, and 9 bases lay in between. Germline assignment: CDR1 MDHEN and CDR2 SYDVKM. CDR3 residues: CASSPTGDTQYF. CDR3 DNA: TGTGCCAGCAGTCCAACGGGGGATACGCAGTATTTT.

This clonotype was counted only a few times. The chain recombines TRBV12-3 or TRBV12-4 with TRBJ2-4, with TRBD2 as a possible D gene (5 bases). The CDR3 loop spans 20 amino acids. V was cut by 5 bases and J by 0 bases, with 26 bases left in between. Written as DNA, the CDR3 is TGTGCCAGCAGTAGCCTAACCCGACCAGCGGAGGTGGTAGCCAAAAACATTCAGTACTTC. Protein product: CASSSLTRPAEVVAKNIQYF.

This chain uses TRBV24-1 with TRBJ2-3; 9 positions match TRBD1. Germline CDR1 and CDR2: KGHDR and SFDVKD. CDR3 length equals 16 residues. J gave up 2 bases and V 5 bases, and 7 bases lay outside the gene matches. CDR3: CATSASDRGYTDTQYF. As DNA, the CDR3 is TGTGCCACCAGTGCCTCGGACAGGGGATACACAGATACGCAGTATTTT.

This clonotype was seen only a few times. The chain joins TRBV6-5 to TRBJ1-2; D may be TRBD1 (5 bases). From germline, CDR1 is MNHEY and CDR2 SVGAGI. V was trimmed by 7 bases and J by 0 bases, leaving 18 bases between them. The CDR3 has 16 amino acids. CDR3 residues: CASTDLPGSANYGYTF. The DNA of the CDR3 is TGTGCCAGCACCGACCTCCCAGGGTCAGCTAACTATGGCTACACCTTC.

In this sample, this clonotype turned up a few times. This sequence joins TRBV4-1 and TRBJ2-1; 12 positions agree with TRBD2. V gave up 4 bases and J gave up 9 bases; unmatched junction bases: 13. CDR1 and CDR2 (germline): MGHRA, YSYEKL. The CDR3 is 17 amino acids. CDR3 residues: CASSLRDGLAGWIEQFF. CDR3 sequence (DNA): TGCGCCAGCAGCCTGAGAGACGGACTAGCGGGGTGGATTGAGCAGTTCTTC.

This clonotype was picked up many times. J is TRBJ1-6 and V is TRBV27; 8 nucleotides line up with TRBD1. Trimming took 5 bases from V and 7 from J; bases not matched to a gene: 4. CDR3 length: 14 residues. Germline V gene data show CDR1 as MNHEY and CDR2 as SMNVEV (reference sequence). CDR3 residues: CASSPGQGNSPLHF. CDR3 in DNA: TGTGCCAGCAGTCCTGGACAGGGAAATTCACCCCTCCACTTT.

V is TRBV7-9 and J is TRBJ1-1; a weak D match, TRBD1 (6 bases). This CDR3 is built from 15 residues. Germline CDR1 reads SEHNR; CDR2 reads FQNEAQ (reference sequence). The V end lost 4 bases, the J end lost 0 bases, and 12 bases lay between the germline ends. The CDR3 nucleotides are TGTGCCAGCAGCTCCCGGACAGCCATGAACACTGAAGCTTTCTTT. Encoded protein: CASSSRTAMNTEAFF.

This clonotype showed up many times. The chain is built from TRBV11-2 and TRBJ1-3; 8 bases match TRBD1. The germline CDR1 and CDR2 sequences are SGHAT and FQNNGV. Trimming cost V 2 bases and J 0 bases; bases outside gene matches: 3. The CDR3 length is 16 residues. The chain's CDR3 is CASSLSGQGSGNTIYF. The CDR3 DNA is TGTGCCAGCAGCTTATCTGGACAGGGCTCTGGAAACACCATATATTTT.

Many counts were recorded for this clonotype. V and J are TRBV28 and TRBJ2-3, with D unresolved. The CDR3 length is 14 residues. Germline lookup yields CDR1 MDHEN and CDR2 SYDVKM. V shed 9 bases and J shed 0 bases, with 13 bases lying between them. CDR3 sequence: CASEDLGSTDTQYF. CDR3 DNA sequence: TGTGCCAGTGAGGATTTGGGGAGCACAGATACGCAGTATTTT.

Worth noting for this clonotype: This may stem from a read error, because a much larger clone lies one nucleotide away. This rearrangement joins TRBV7-2 to TRBJ1-4; the match to TRBD1 covers 7 bases. This CDR3 has 16 residues. Germline CDR1 reads SGHTA; CDR2 reads FQGNSA. This chain's CDR3 is CASSLVEGASNEKPFF. CDR3 nucleotide sequence: TGTGCCAGCAGCTTAGTCGAGGGGGCCTCTAATGAAAAACCGTTTTTT.

As to this clonotype: A read error is possible here, since a much larger clone lies one base away. The rearrangement joins TRBV5-1 to TRBJ2-3, with 8 positions matching TRBD1. The CDR3 is 17 amino acids. Trimming took 4 bases from V and 2 from J; bases not matched to a gene: 12. CDR1 is SGHRS, CDR2 YFSETQ, per germline. The CDR3 nucleotides are TGCGCCAGCAGCCGCTTCCCCGGGACAGGTCTCACAGATACGCAGTATTTT. Translating gives CASSRFPGTGLTDTQYF.

The V and J genes are TRBV7-9 and TRBJ1-5; D possibly corresponds to TRBD1 (5 bases). The V end was cut by 1 base, the J end by 3 bases, with 10 bases between. Per the germline V gene, CDR1 is SEHNR and CDR2 is FQNEAQ (reference sequence). The CDR3 loop spans 15 amino acids. CDR3 DNA: TGTGCCAGCAGCTTAGATCAGGGTTCCAATCAGCCCCAGCATTTT. Its protein product is CASSLDQGSNQPQHF.

The chain carries TRBV4-1 and TRBJ1-1; tentatively, D is TRBD1 (5 bases). The V end was cut by 1 base, the J end by 3 bases, with 12 bases between. Germline V gene lookup returns CDR1 MGHRA and CDR2 YSYEKL. The CDR3 runs to 15 residues. This chain's CDR3 is CASSQARRRDTEAFF. CDR3 coding DNA: TGCGCCAGCAGCCAAGCGAGGCGCAGGGACACTGAAGCTTTCTTT.